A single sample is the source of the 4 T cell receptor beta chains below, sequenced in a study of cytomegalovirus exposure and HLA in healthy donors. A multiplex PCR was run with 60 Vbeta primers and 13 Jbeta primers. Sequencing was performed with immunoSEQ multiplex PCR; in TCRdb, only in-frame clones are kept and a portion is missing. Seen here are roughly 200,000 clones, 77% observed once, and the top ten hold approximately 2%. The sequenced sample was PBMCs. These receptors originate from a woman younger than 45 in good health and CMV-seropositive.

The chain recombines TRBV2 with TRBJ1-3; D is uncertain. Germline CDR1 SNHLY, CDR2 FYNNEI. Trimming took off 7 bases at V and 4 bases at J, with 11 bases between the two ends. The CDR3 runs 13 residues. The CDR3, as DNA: TGTGCCAGCATTAGAGGGCCCGGAAACACCATATATTTT. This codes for CASIRGPGNTIYF.

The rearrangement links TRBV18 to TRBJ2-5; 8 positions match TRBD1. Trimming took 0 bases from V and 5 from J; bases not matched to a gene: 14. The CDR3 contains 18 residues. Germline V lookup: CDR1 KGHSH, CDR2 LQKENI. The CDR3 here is CASSPPYFSDRGTETQYF. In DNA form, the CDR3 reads TGTGCCAGCTCACCACCGTACTTTAGCGACAGGGGAACTGAGACCCAGTACTTC.

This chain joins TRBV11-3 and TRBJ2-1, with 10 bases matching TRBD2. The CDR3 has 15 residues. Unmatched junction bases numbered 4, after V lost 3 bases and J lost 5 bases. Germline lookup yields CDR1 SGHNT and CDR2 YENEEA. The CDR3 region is CASSFELAGNNEQFF. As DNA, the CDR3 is TGTGCCAGCAGCTTCGAACTAGCGGGGAACAATGAGCAGTTCTTC.

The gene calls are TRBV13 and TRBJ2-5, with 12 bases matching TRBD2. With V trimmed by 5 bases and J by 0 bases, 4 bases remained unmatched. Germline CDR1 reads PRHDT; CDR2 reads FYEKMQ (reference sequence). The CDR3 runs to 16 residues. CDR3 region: CASSTTSGGNQETQYF. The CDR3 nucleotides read TGTGCCAGCAGCACCACTAGCGGGGGGAACCAAGAGACCCAGTACTTC.